In its sample, the clone carrying this T cell receptor (beta chain) was seen a few times. Its antigen is still unknown. The sample originates from a study of identical twins. Findings and caveats of the study: Interpretation of the results relied on cross-sectional statistical analysis and not on following the same donors. With abundant cord blood beta clonotypes, insertions were fewer; memory repertoires showed no such pattern. Out-of-frame beta chain sequences displayed weaker excess sharing between twins.

The CDR3 extends over 15 amino acids. The V gene's germline CDR1 is DFQATT and CDR2 SNEGSKA (reference sequence). V lost 6 bases, J lost 2 bases, and 19 bases lay in between. Using its own MiXCR run on the 5' RACE reads, TCRdb lists one record per CDR3 protein. The sample has about 890,000 distinct CDR3 sequences, around 12% seen once. This sample also appeared in a second study, on yellow fever vaccine responses in identical twins.

Sequencing used PBMCs. The chain employs TRBV20-1 and TRBJ1-2; maybe TRBD1 (5 bases). The origin of this receptor is a woman in her late teens or twenties in good health. The CDR3 DNA reads as TGCAGTGCCCCAAGGGACGGTGGAAGAAACTATGGCTACACCTTC. Encoded protein: CSAPRDGGRNYGYTF.